The entry below gives a single T cell receptor beta chain sequence along with its context. These data are taken from a study of blood T cell repertoires in COVID-19. At the level of the study: Samples of COVID-19 (acute and convalescent) were obtained from the United States, Italy and Spain. The cDNA or gDNA used as material had been derived from T cells, B-cell-depleted T cells, or PBMCs.

V was clipped by 4 bases and J by 6 bases; unmatched bases: 8. CDR1 SGHNT and CDR2 YENEEA come from the germline V gene. This CDR3 is 15 amino acids long. Original analysis: For nucleated cells, counts were estimated from reference gene primer amplification. Sequencing used immunoSEQ multiplex PCR; TCRdb keeps in-frame clones, though not all of them. V and J calls and clone size come straight from that table; D and trimming were deduced from the DNA. The sample lists about 14,000 clones, more than 65% occurring once. The source of this sequence is a woman aged 50 to 60 with active or convalescent COVID-19. The chain links TRBV11-3 to TRBJ2-2; 7 nucleotides match TRBD1. Sequencing used peripheral blood. As DNA, the CDR3 is TGTGCCAGCAGCTCAGGGGGTCTCTCGGCCGGGGAGCTGTTTTTT. This gives the protein CASSSGGLSAGELFF.